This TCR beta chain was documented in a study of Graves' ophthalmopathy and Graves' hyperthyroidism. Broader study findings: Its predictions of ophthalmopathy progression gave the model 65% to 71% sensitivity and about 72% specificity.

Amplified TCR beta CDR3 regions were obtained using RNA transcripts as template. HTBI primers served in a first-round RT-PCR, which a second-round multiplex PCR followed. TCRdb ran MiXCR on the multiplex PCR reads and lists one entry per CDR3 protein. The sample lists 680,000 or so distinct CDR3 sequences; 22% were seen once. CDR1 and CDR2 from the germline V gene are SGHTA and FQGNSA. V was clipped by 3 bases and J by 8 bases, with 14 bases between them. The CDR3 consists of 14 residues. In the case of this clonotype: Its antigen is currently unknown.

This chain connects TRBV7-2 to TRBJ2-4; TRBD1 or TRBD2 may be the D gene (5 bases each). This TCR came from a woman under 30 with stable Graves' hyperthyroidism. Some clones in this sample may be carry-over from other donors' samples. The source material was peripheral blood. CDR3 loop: CASSLGRDLDIQYF. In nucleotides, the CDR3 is TGTGCCAGCAGCTTGGGACGGGATCTTGACATTCAGTACTTC.